These 30 T cell receptor beta chains originate from one sample sequenced in a study of shared clonotypes between healthy human individuals. The assay was immunoSEQ multiplex PCR, and TCRdb's table has in-frame clones only and misses some. Among 1,500,000 or so clones listed, approximately 98.5% were seen once. The source material was naive CD4+ T cells sorted from blood. As for subset: CD45RA+ positively selected. These TCRs come from a man aged 30 to 45 in good health.

This chain joins TRBV28 and TRBJ2-7, with a possible D match to TRBD2 (6 bases). The CDR3 consists of 12 residues. Trimming took off 4 bases at V and 6 bases at J, with 10 bases between the two ends. Germline CDR1 MDHEN, CDR2 SYDVKM. CDR3 nucleotide sequence: TGTGCCAGCAGTTCTTGGACTACCGAGCAGTACTTC. Its protein is CASSSWTTEQYF.

The chain is built from TRBV9 and TRBJ2-3; D perhaps matches TRBD2 (5 bases). V gave up 2 bases and J gave up 6 bases, with 16 bases separating them. CDR3 size: 15 residues. CDR1 and CDR2 (germline): SGDLS, YYNGEE. In DNA, the CDR3 is TGTGCCAGCAGCGTGTCTATGCGGCCGGGGGATACGCAGTATTTT. Protein sequence: CASSVSMRPGDTQYF.

The chain has TRBV5-1 and TRBJ2-7, with D perhaps matching TRBD1 (5 bases). This CDR3 has 14 residues. Deletions cut 1 base from V and 2 bases from J, with 10 bases between. CDR1 is SGHRS and CDR2 is YFSETQ in the germline V gene. CDR3 region: CASSLSPGTYEQYF. The CDR3 nucleotides read TGCGCCAGCAGCTTGTCCCCAGGGACCTACGAGCAGTACTTC.

The rearrangement links TRBV5-5 to TRBJ2-7; 8 bases line up with TRBD2. V lost 1 base and J lost 4; bases outside the gene matches: 7. This CDR3 spans 15 amino acids. The germline V gene has CDR1 SGHKS and CDR2 YYEKEE (reference sequence). The CDR3: CASSLTREGPYEQYF. The CDR3 DNA reads TGTGCCAGCAGCTTGACCCGGGAGGGCCCGTACGAGCAGTACTTC.

The CDR3 loop is CASSLPGRETQYF. CDR3 DNA sequence: TGTGCCAGCAGCTTGCCGGGAAGAGAGACCCAGTACTTC. The chain employs TRBV5-4 and TRBJ2-5, with D possibly being TRBD2 (5 bases). With 1 base removed from V and 4 bases from J, the gap between germline ends came to 8 bases. The germline CDR1 and CDR2 sequences are SGHNT and YYREEE (reference sequence). CDR3 size: 13 residues.

This chain connects TRBV6-5 to TRBJ2-1; the D is unclear. The V end lost 4 bases, the J end lost 3 bases, and 13 bases lay between the germline ends. There are 15 residues in the CDR3. Germline values: CDR1 MNHEY, CDR2 SVGAGI. Written as DNA, the CDR3 is TGTGCCAGCAGTTCGCGCGGAGCTCTCTACAATGAGCAGTTCTTC. Translated: CASSSRGALYNEQFF.

The chain links TRBV23-1 to TRBJ2-3; perhaps TRBD2 as D (6 bases). TRBV23-1 is assigned to the ORF class and has an uncertain function. The germline V and J ends were trimmed by 4 bases and 2 bases, with 19 bases remaining between them. The CDR3 is 17 residues long. For the CDR3, the DNA is TGCGCCAGCAGTCCGCTGTGGGGTAGCGGAGACACAGATACGCAGTATTTT. Amino acid sequence: CASSPLWGSGDTDTQYF.

DNA for the CDR3: TGTGCCAGTAGTATTGAGAGGGGCACTGAAGCTTTCTTT. Amino acids: CASSIERGTEAFF. This chain joins TRBV19 and TRBJ1-1; the D gene is possibly TRBD1 (5 bases). Germline V gene lookup returns CDR1 LNHDA and CDR2 SQIVND (reference sequence). CDR3 length: 13 amino acids. Trimming pared 3 bases from V and 4 bases from J, leaving 9 bases between.

This chain connects TRBV7-6 to TRBJ1-3; D gene ambiguous. V lost 6 bases and J lost 0, with 15 bases in between. Germline lookup yields CDR1 SGHVS and CDR2 FNYEAQ. The CDR3 sequence is 16 residues long. The CDR3 sequence is CASSPQPRFSGNTIYF. CDR3 DNA: TGTGCCAGCAGTCCCCAGCCCCGGTTCTCTGGAAACACCATATATTTT. Complete variable domain (other parts from reference TRBV7-6 and TRBJ1-3): GAGVSQSPRYKVTKRGQDVALRCDPISGHVSLYWYRQALGQGPEFLTYFNYEAQQDKSGLPNDRFSAERPEGSISTLTIQRTEQRDSAMYRCASSPQPRFSGNTIYFGEGSWLTVV.

The chain employs TRBV2 and TRBJ1-1; D might be TRBD1 (5 bases). Per the germline V gene, CDR1 is SNHLY and CDR2 is FYNNEI. V dropped 5 bases and J dropped 3 bases, with 13 bases sitting between them. CDR3 length equals 14 residues. CDR3: CASSKQGGDTEAFF. For the CDR3, the DNA is TGTGCCAGCAGTAAGCAGGGAGGTGACACTGAAGCTTTCTTT.

With respect to this clone: This specimen includes other DNA sequences encoding the same CDR3. The rearrangement uses TRBV5-1 and TRBJ1-1; 9 nucleotides line up with TRBD1. J lost 3 bases, V lost 0 bases, and 0 bases had no gene match. The CDR3 loop spans 14 amino acids. The germline CDR1 and CDR2 sequences are SGHRS and YFSETQ. Here the CDR3 DNA reads TGCGCCAGCAGCTTGGGGGACAGGGACACTGAAGCTTTCTTT. Its translation: CASSLGDRDTEAFF.

This clone was recorded only once. This sequence joins TRBV11-3 and TRBJ1-1, with D perhaps matching TRBD1 (6 bases). Germline V gives CDR1 SGHNT, CDR2 YENEEA. Trimming removed 9 bases at V and 6 bases at J, with 14 bases between. The CDR3 has 12 amino acids. This CDR3 reads CARGGHFSEAFF. As DNA, the CDR3 is TGTGCCAGGGGGGGACACTTTTCTGAAGCTTTCTTT.

This chain links TRBV18 with TRBJ2-1, with 11 positions matching TRBD2. Germline assignment: CDR1 KGHSH and CDR2 LQKENI. V was clipped by 0 bases and J by 7 bases; unmatched bases: 5. CDR3 length: 16 amino acids. This CDR3 is CASSPPTSGNENEQFF. The CDR3 DNA follows: TGTGCCAGCTCACCACCGACTAGCGGGAATGAGAATGAGCAGTTCTTC.

This rearrangement joins TRBV28 to TRBJ2-3; 9 positions agree with TRBD1. V shed 4 bases and J 7 bases; nucleotides not matched to a gene: 15. Germline V lookup: CDR1 MDHEN, CDR2 SYDVKM. CDR3 length: 17 amino acids. CDR3 nucleotide sequence: TGTGCCAGCAGTTCGTTGACAGGGGGATCGATTTGGTATACGCAGTATTTT. This sequence encodes CASSSLTGGSIWYTQYF.

The V call is TRBV5-8, the J call TRBJ2-1; 7 bases line up with TRBD1. CDR1 is SGHTS and CDR2 is YDEGEE in the germline V gene. V lost 0 bases to trimming and J lost 7 bases; unmatched junction nucleotides: 4. The CDR3 length is 14 residues. The CDR3 DNA reads as TGTGCCAGCAGCTTGGGACAGGGAAGAAATGAGCAGTTCTTC. Protein product: CASSLGQGRNEQFF.

As for this clone: This CDR3 is also generated by other DNA sequences in the sample. V gene TRBV7-2 combines with J gene TRBJ2-7, with TRBD1 identical over 9 bases. J lost 4 bases, V lost 2 bases, and 3 bases had no gene match. Germline CDR1 reads SGHTA; CDR2 reads FQGNSA. The CDR3 runs to 14 residues. CDR3 in DNA: TGTGCCAGCAGCTTATTAGGGACAGGGTACGAGCAGTACTTC. The encoded protein is CASSLLGTGYEQYF.

This clone came up once. The chain links TRBV28 to TRBJ2-7, with D perhaps matching TRBD1 or TRBD2 (6 bases each). The CDR3 runs to 13 residues. V lost 11 bases and J 0 bases, leaving 14 bases between the germline ends. Germline-derived CDR1 and CDR2 are MDHEN and SYDVKM. The CDR3 DNA reads as TGTGCCGGTGGGGGGCTAAGCTCCTACGAGCAGTACTTC. It yields the protein CAGGGLSSYEQYF.

The chain recombines TRBV27 with TRBJ1-1; a possible D gene is TRBD1 (5 bases). The ends were cut back, 5 bases at V and 1 base at J, with 8 bases in the middle. Germline assignment: CDR1 MNHEY and CDR2 SMNVEV (reference sequence). The CDR3 is 13 residues long. CDR3 DNA sequence: TGTGCCAGCAGTACCGGACAGAACACTGAAGCTTTCTTT. Its protein product is CASSTGQNTEAFF.

Details on this clone: In the same sample, other DNA sequences code for this CDR3. V gene TRBV28 combines with J gene TRBJ2-7; D unclear. The germline V gene has CDR1 MDHEN and CDR2 SYDVKM. The CDR3 totals 14 residues. Trimming took 1 base from V and 2 from J, leaving 9 bases between them. The CDR3 region has the DNA TGTGCCAGCAGTTTATCGGGCAAACCCTACGAGCAGTACTTC. Encoded protein: CASSLSGKPYEQYF.

Notes on this clone: Other nucleotide sequences in the sample specify the same CDR3. V gene TRBV19 combines with J gene TRBJ2-1; D unresolved. Deletions cut 5 bases from V and 4 bases from J, with 6 bases between. CDR1 and CDR2 (germline): LNHDA, SQIVND (reference sequence). CDR3 length equals 12 residues. The CDR3 sequence: CASSRVYNEQFF. CDR3 DNA sequence: TGTGCCAGTAGTCGAGTATACAATGAGCAGTTCTTC.

The rearrangement uses TRBV6-1 and TRBJ1-3; the D is unclear. The CDR3 consists of 12 residues. V was pared by 2 bases and J by 13 bases, with 12 bases between. CDR1 and CDR2 (germline): MNHNS, SASEGT. CDR3 sequence (DNA): TGTGCCAGCAGTGAATACGTTCCGGCAATATATTTT. Translated: CASSEYVPAIYF.

This clone was detected once. The chain links TRBV1 to TRBJ2-4; TRBD1 is the table's D call, not checked against the DNA. TRBV1 is termed a pseudogene. This CDR3 region has 20 residues. In nucleotides, the CDR3 is TGCACCAGCAGCCGCCGATCTAATGGACAACCAACGGGAGCCAAAAACATTCAGTACTTC. Encoded protein: CTSSRRSNGQPTGAKNIQYF.

This rearrangement joins TRBV5-1 to TRBJ1-5; the match to TRBD1 covers 8 bases. Germline V CDR1 and CDR2: SGHRS, YFSETQ. The J segment lost 7 bases and the V segment lost 6 bases, leaving 12 bases of the junction unmatched. This CDR3 is 15 amino acids long. In DNA form, the CDR3 reads TGCGCCAGCACCCAGCGCGGACAGGGAGTACAGCCCCAGCATTTT. As protein: CASTQRGQGVQPQHF.

The chain recombines TRBV28 with TRBJ1-5; 7 bases are a match to TRBD1. The V segment lost 6 bases and the J segment 4 bases; nucleotides outside the gene matches: 6. This CDR3 contains 14 residues. Germline V CDR1 and CDR2: MDHEN, SYDVKM. The CDR3 DNA reads TGTGCCAGCAGCGGAGGACAGGAGAATCAGCCCCAGCATTTT. Translation gives CASSGGQENQPQHF. Using reference TRBV28 and TRBJ1-5 for the parts outside the CDR3, the full variable domain is DVKVTQSSRYLVKRTGEKVFLECVQDMDHENMFWYRQDPGLGLRLIYFSYDVKMKEKGDIPEGYSVSREKKERFSLILESASTNQTSMYLCASSGGQENQPQHFGDGTRLSIL.

The rearrangement uses TRBV6-1 and TRBJ1-2; D call uncertain. The CDR3 spans 14 residues. The V end lost 1 base, the J end lost 4 bases, and 10 bases lay between the germline ends. Germline CDR1 MNHNS, CDR2 SASEGT. The CDR3 sequence: CASSEVAVSYGYTF. For the CDR3, the DNA is TGTGCCAGCAGTGAAGTTGCAGTCTCCTATGGCTACACCTTC.

The genes are TRBV6-1 and TRBJ2-5, with a possible D match to TRBD2 (5 bases). The CDR3 is 15 residues long. The V end was cut by 5 bases, the J end by 5 bases, with 18 bases between. Germline-derived CDR1 and CDR2 are MNHNS and SASEGT. CDR3 coding DNA: TGTGCCAGCAGTAGTTTCTCTCTCGGCGGGGAGACCCAGTACTTC. Translation gives CASSSFSLGGETQYF.

The gene calls are TRBV10-3 and TRBJ1-5; possibly TRBD1 for D (5 bases). The CDR3 spans 14 residues. V lost 6 bases and J 2 bases, leaving 11 bases between the germline ends. Germline CDR1 reads ENHRY; CDR2 reads SYGVKD. The CDR3 protein is CAIRGERGNQPQHF. DNA for the CDR3: TGTGCCATCAGGGGGGAGAGGGGCAATCAGCCCCAGCATTTT.

This chain joins TRBV28 and TRBJ2-3; D is unclear. This CDR3 is 13 amino acids long. Germline V gene data show CDR1 as MDHEN and CDR2 as SYDVKM. V was cut by 3 bases and J by 4 bases, with 8 bases left in between. In DNA, the CDR3 is TGTGCCAGCAGTTTTCAGTTCCCAGATACGCAGTATTTT. It yields the protein CASSFQFPDTQYF.

The chain couples TRBV7-3 to TRBJ2-1; 8 nucleotides match TRBD1. CDR3 length: 15 amino acids. Germline lookup yields CDR1 SGHTA and CDR2 FQGTGA. The V segment lost 5 bases and the J segment 3 bases; nucleotides outside the gene matches: 6. The CDR3 DNA follows: TGTGCCAGCAGCCCGGGACAGGCTAACTACAATGAGCAGTTCTTC. Translation gives CASSPGQANYNEQFF.

This chain connects TRBV5-1 to TRBJ2-1; 9 bases align to TRBD2. The V gene's germline CDR1 is SGHRS and CDR2 YFSETQ. V gave up 1 base and J gave up 5 bases; unmatched junction bases: 7. CDR3 length: 16 residues. The DNA for the CDR3 is TGCGCCAGCAGCTTGAGAGCGAGACTAGCGGACAATGAGCAGTTCTTC. Its translation: CASSLRARLADNEQFF.